This T cell receptor beta chain came from a study of synovial regulatory T cells in juvenile arthritis. Sequencing was performed with immunoSEQ multiplex PCR; in TCRdb, only in-frame clones are kept and a portion is missing. The sample holds 9,000 to 10,000 clones. The roughly 11 donors had active juvenile idiopathic arthritis, with 3 polyarticular and 8 oligoarticular cases. The TCR comes from a donor aged 2-29 years with juvenile idiopathic arthritis. The sequencing input was Treg cells from blood. Stated subset: remaining (HLA-DR-negative) circulating blood Treg cells.

CDR3 residues: CAISDVGTANTEAFF. The chain is built from TRBV10-3 and TRBJ1-1; the TRBD1 assignment by TCRdb is unverifiable without DNA. This CDR3 spans 15 amino acids. No DNA sequence was recorded. The V gene's germline CDR1 is ENHRY and CDR2 SYGVKD.